The T cell receptor (beta chain) under discussion was sequenced for a study of T cells in Graves' hyperthyroidism and ophthalmopathy. Background on the study: Prior to any treatment, at the point of initial diagnosis, peripheral blood was collected. Study results and caveats: Blood samples included most of the expanded thyroid clonotypes exceeding 0.001.

Many counts were recorded for this clonotype. Its matching antigen is unknown. TCR beta CDR3 sequences were amplified from RNA transcripts. First-round RT-PCR with HTBI primers amplified the TCR CDR3 region. One entry per CDR3 protein, called by TCRdb with MiXCR from the multiplex PCR reads. The table lists hundreds of thousands of distinct CDR3 sequences, more than 15% of them singletons. The sample consisted of blood. This receptor was obtained from a woman between 18 and 30 years old with Graves' hyperthyroidism.

The CDR3 loop is CSATGTSGQRDTQYF. CDR3 DNA: TGCAGTGCTACCGGGACTAGCGGACAGCGTGATACGCAGTATTTT. The rearrangement joins TRBV20-1 to TRBJ2-3, with 11 nucleotides matching TRBD2. V shed 4 bases and J 6 bases; nucleotides not matched to a gene: 9. The CDR3 loop spans 15 amino acids. Germline values: CDR1 DFQATT, CDR2 SNEGSKA (reference sequence).